These 2 T cell receptor beta chains were all obtained from the same sample, sequenced in a study of patients and donors after allogeneic stem cell transplantation. MiXCR, run by TCRdb on the RT-PCR reads, gives a single entry per CDR3 protein. The table has 400,000 to 450,000 distinct CDR3 sequences, approximately 16% seen once; the top ten hold less than 9.5%. The specimen was blood, either unsorted or a sorted T cell fraction (not recorded which). These receptor sequences come from a human donor who was either an allogeneic HSCT recipient or a stem cell or donor lymphocyte infusion donor (not recorded which). It is not recorded whose cells these are; they may come from a transplant donor.

This clonotype was seen a few times. The chain joins TRBV12-3 or TRBV12-4 to TRBJ1-2; D is possibly TRBD1 (5 bases). The CDR3 contains 14 residues. Trimming took 7 bases from V and 3 from J, leaving 15 bases between them. For the CDR3, the DNA is TGTGCCAGCACCGAGGTCTCGGGGCACTATGGCTACACCTTC. It codes for CASTEVSGHYGYTF.

This clonotype has more than one count but fewer than ten. The chain recombines TRBV15 with TRBJ2-1, with TRBD1 matching over 8 bases. The CDR3 consists of 17 residues. J was trimmed by 8 bases and V by 3 bases; bases with no gene match: 15. Germline values: CDR1 LNHNV, CDR2 YYDKDF (reference sequence). In nucleotides, the CDR3 is TGTGCCACCAGCAGCCCCCGACCAGGGACAGGTTTGGATGAGCAGTTCTTC. Residues: CATSSPRPGTGLDEQFF.